These 27 T cell receptor beta chains were all obtained from the same sample, sequenced in a study of cytomegalovirus exposure and HLA in healthy donors. Vbeta (60) and Jbeta (13) primers were used in the PCR. Profiled with immunoSEQ multiplex PCR; TCRdb holds only in-frame clones, not every one. The profile shows around 80,000 clones, more than 60% of them singletons. The sample consisted of PBMCs. These receptors were obtained from a man aged 18 to 35 in good health and CMV-seropositive.

This clone came up once. The rearrangement links TRBV28 to TRBJ1-1; TRBD1 aligns across 7 bases. V gave up 7 bases and J gave up 8 bases; unmatched junction bases: 7. The CDR3 runs to 12 residues. CDR1 and CDR2 (germline): MDHEN, SYDVKM. CDR3 in amino acids: CASMDRNLEAFF. In DNA, the CDR3 is TGTGCCAGCATGGACAGGAACCTCGAAGCTTTCTTT. Together with reference TRBV28 and TRBJ1-1, the CDR3 gives the full variable domain: DVKVTQSSRYLVKRTGEKVFLECVQDMDHENMFWYRQDPGLGLRLIYFSYDVKMKEKGDIPEGYSVSREKKERFSLILESASTNQTSMYLCASMDRNLEAFFGQGTRLTVV.

To note about this clone: At the DNA level, this CDR3 is encoded by other sequences in the same sample as well. This chain joins TRBV29-1 and TRBJ2-3; D remains unclear. Germline CDR1 is SQVTM and CDR2 is ANQGSEA. The ends were cut back, 1 base at V and 3 bases at J, with 5 bases in the middle. The CDR3 loop spans 12 amino acids. The DNA of the CDR3 is TGCAGCGTTGAAGGCGGAACAGATACGCAGTATTTT. As protein: CSVEGGTDTQYF.

The chain employs TRBV29-1 and TRBJ1-1; a weak D match, TRBD1 (5 bases). Germline V gene data show CDR1 as SQVTM and CDR2 as ANQGSEA. The CDR3 consists of 11 residues. V was cut by 6 bases and J by 6 bases, with 11 bases left in between. CDR3 sequence reads: CSVTRVPEAFF. CDR3 DNA sequence: TGCAGCGTCACCAGGGTCCCTGAAGCTTTCTTT.

V usage is TRBV10-2 and J usage is TRBJ2-7; weak D call: TRBD2 (5 bases). This CDR3 region has 14 residues. V lost 5 bases and J lost 2, with 13 bases in between. CDR1 is WSHSY and CDR2 is SAAADI in the germline V gene. CDR3 region: CASSISGLPYEQYF. In DNA form, the CDR3 reads TGCGCCAGCAGTATCAGCGGTTTACCCTACGAGCAGTACTTC.

The J gene is TRBJ1-1, the V gene TRBV7-8; TRBD1 might be the D (5 bases). CDR3 length: 14 residues. The germline gives CDR1 SGHVS, CDR2 FQNEAQ. The V and J ends lost 6 bases and 11 bases respectively, with 22 bases between them. As DNA, the CDR3 is TGTGCCAGCAGAGTAGGTTATGCCAGGGATGTTGCTTTCTTT. This sequence encodes CASRVGYARDVAFF.

Note on this clone: At the DNA level, this CDR3 is encoded by other sequences in the same sample as well. This chain links TRBV27 with TRBJ1-5; a weak D match, TRBD1 (6 bases). The CDR3 has 14 amino acids. With 2 bases removed from V and 4 bases from J, the gap between germline ends came to 9 bases. Germline CDR1 and CDR2: MNHEY and SMNVEV (reference sequence). Written as DNA, the CDR3 is TGTGCCAGCAGTTTAAGGGGGATTAATCAGCCCCAGCATTTT. Translating gives CASSLRGINQPQHF.

The genes are TRBV6-5 and TRBJ1-1; perhaps TRBD1 as D (5 bases). Germline CDR1 and CDR2: MNHEY and SVGAGI. Trimming cost V 0 bases and J 5 bases, with 16 bases left between them. The CDR3 extends over 16 amino acids. The CDR3 nucleotides are TGTGCCAGCAGTTACTCGAATGGCAGGGAGGGAACTGAAGCTTTCTTT. This encodes CASSYSNGREGTEAFF.

V gene TRBV29-1 combines with J gene TRBJ1-2, with a weak D call TRBD1 (6 bases). Germline V CDR1 and CDR2: SQVTM, ANQGSEA. CDR3 size: 12 residues. Trimming took off 6 bases at V and 8 bases at J, with 16 bases between the two ends. CDR3 DNA sequence: TGCAGCGTCGACGGGGGGGGCGGCGGCTACACCTTC. Translation gives CSVDGGGGGYTF.

The chain has TRBV10-2 and TRBJ2-7, with 8 bases lining up with TRBD2. Trimming at V came to 2 bases and at J to 4 bases, leaving 1 base not matched to a gene. This CDR3 is built from 13 residues. The germline gives CDR1 WSHSY, CDR2 SAAADI. CDR3 nucleotides: TGCGCCAGCAGTGAGGCGGGGGGATACGAGCAGTACTTC. Amino acids: CASSEAGGYEQYF.

This CDR3 reads CSVEEGIDEQYF. CDR3 bases: TGCAGCGTTGAGGAGGGAATTGACGAGCAGTACTTC. The chain couples TRBV29-1 to TRBJ2-7; tentative D call: TRBD2 (6 bases). Germline CDR1 SQVTM, CDR2 ANQGSEA. This CDR3 contains 12 residues. V dropped 3 bases and J dropped 5 bases, with 11 bases sitting between them.

The V gene is TRBV7-8, the J gene TRBJ2-7; 9 bases fit TRBD2. The CDR3 runs 17 residues. Germline CDR1 SGHVS, CDR2 FQNEAQ. The V segment lost 2 bases and the J segment 9 bases; nucleotides outside the gene matches: 17. DNA of the CDR3: TGTGCCAGCAGCTTAAGCCCCCTGGGACTAGCAGATGTCAGGCAGTACTTC. It yields the protein CASSLSPLGLADVRQYF.

The chain employs TRBV29-1 and TRBJ2-7; tentatively, D is TRBD2 (6 bases). The CDR3 consists of 12 residues. Per the germline V gene, CDR1 is SQVTM and CDR2 is ANQGSEA. Trimming took 6 bases from V and 1 from J, leaving 10 bases between them. In nucleotides, the CDR3 is TGCAGCGTCATCCTAGCGTCCTACGAGCAGTACTTC. Translating gives CSVILASYEQYF.

This clone has only a few counts. The V and J genes are TRBV6-5 and TRBJ1-1, with D maybe TRBD1 (6 bases). V was cut by 4 bases and J by 4 bases, with 13 bases left in between. The CDR3 loop spans 14 amino acids. In germline, CDR1 is MNHEY, CDR2 SVGAGI. CDR3 DNA: TGTGCCAGCAGTTCGACAGGTCTGGGCACTGAAGCTTTCTTT. Protein sequence: CASSSTGLGTEAFF.

This sequence joins TRBV4-2 and TRBJ2-7, with 10 bases matching TRBD2. J was trimmed by 5 bases and V by 1 base; bases with no gene match: 8. The germline V gene encodes CDR1 LGHNA and CDR2 YNFKEQ. There are 16 residues in the CDR3. DNA for the CDR3: TGTGCCAGCAGCCAAGTCCCTAGCGGGAGTAGGCACGAGCAGTACTTC. Translating gives CASSQVPSGSRHEQYF.

This sequence joins TRBV19 and TRBJ1-4; 9 nucleotides match TRBD1. Germline CDR1 and CDR2: LNHDA and SQIVND (reference sequence). The CDR3 is made up of 14 amino acids. After removal of 7 bases from V and 10 bases from J, the junction contained 10 bases not matched to a gene. The CDR3 protein is CASNPGTGIGKLFF. Here the CDR3 DNA reads TGTGCCAGTAACCCCGGGACAGGGATCGGAAAACTGTTTTTT.

The chain recombines TRBV11-2 with TRBJ1-2; weak D call: TRBD1 (5 bases). Between the trimmed V and J ends, which lost 0 bases and 5 bases, there was a span of 13 bases. Germline assignment: CDR1 SGHAT and CDR2 FQNNGV. CDR3 size: 15 residues. The CDR3 sequence is CASSLETVELYGYTF. CDR3 in DNA: TGTGCCAGCAGCTTAGAGACAGTCGAACTATATGGCTACACCTTC. Variable domain in full (rest from reference TRBV11-2 and TRBJ1-2): EAGVAQSPRYKIIEKRQSVAFWCNPISGHATLYWYQQILGQGPKLLIQFQNNGVVDDSQLPKDRFSAERLKGVDSTLKIQPAKLEDSAVYLCASSLETVELYGYTFGSGTRLTVV.

This clone appeared a single time. The V gene is TRBV5-1, the J gene TRBJ2-3; a weak D match, TRBD2 (5 bases). Trimming removed 0 bases at V and 5 bases at J, with 10 bases between. Germline-derived CDR1 and CDR2 are SGHRS and YFSETQ. The CDR3 is 14 residues long. CDR3 sequence (DNA): TGCGCCAGCAGCTTGGCATCGGCGGGAGATACGCAGTATTTT. This sequence encodes CASSLASAGDTQYF.

The chain employs TRBV4-1 and TRBJ2-7; the match to TRBD1 covers 8 bases. The J segment lost 4 bases and the V segment lost 0 bases, leaving 8 bases of the junction unmatched. Germline V CDR1 and CDR2: MGHRA, YSYEKL. CDR3 length equals 16 residues. The CDR3 sequence: CASSQDVGQGKYEQYF. The DNA of the CDR3 is TGCGCCAGCAGCCAAGATGTAGGACAGGGCAAATACGAGCAGTACTTC.

V gene TRBV27 combines with J gene TRBJ2-7; no definite D call. Trimming shortened V by 2 bases and J by 3 bases, and 8 bases separated the two germline ends. The CDR3 consists of 13 residues. Germline V gene lookup returns CDR1 MNHEY and CDR2 SMNVEV (reference sequence). CDR3 protein: CASSLGPDYEQYF. The CDR3 DNA reads as TGTGCCAGCAGTTTAGGGCCGGACTACGAGCAGTACTTC.

V gene TRBV4-1 combines with J gene TRBJ1-1, with TRBD1 identical over 8 bases. V was clipped by 0 bases and J by 5 bases; unmatched bases: 2. The CDR3 is made up of 14 amino acids. The germline V gene encodes CDR1 MGHRA and CDR2 YSYEKL. The CDR3: CASSQEQGGTEAFF. DNA for the CDR3: TGCGCCAGCAGCCAAGAACAGGGGGGGACTGAAGCTTTCTTT.

The V and J genes are TRBV5-1 and TRBJ2-5; D is unclear. The CDR3 length is 14 residues. The germline V gene has CDR1 SGHRS and CDR2 YFSETQ. V was pared by 1 base and J by 1 base, with 8 bases between. The CDR3 sequence: CASSLTQPQETQYF. The DNA for the CDR3 is TGCGCCAGCAGCTTGACACAGCCCCAAGAGACCCAGTACTTC.

This clone was detected only a few times. The J gene is TRBJ2-2, the V gene TRBV7-8; TRBD2 matches at 9 bases. Trimming cost V 5 bases and J 6 bases; bases outside gene matches: 4. The CDR3 sequence is 14 residues long. Looked up from germline, CDR1 is SGHVS and CDR2 is FQNEAQ. Here the CDR3 reads CASSAGGEAGELFF. The DNA of the CDR3 is TGTGCCAGCAGCGCGGGAGGGGAGGCCGGGGAGCTGTTTTTT.

The chain couples TRBV9 to TRBJ2-7, with 7 bases matching TRBD1. The germline gives CDR1 SGDLS, CDR2 YYNGEE. This CDR3 contains 14 residues. V gave up 4 bases and J gave up 6 bases; unmatched junction bases: 10. The DNA of the CDR3 is TGTGCCAGCAGCCCCCGACAGGGAGTCGCCGAGCAGTACTTC. Its protein is CASSPRQGVAEQYF. The variable domain in full, with the rest retrieved from reference TRBV9 and TRBJ2-7, is DSGVTQTPKHLITATGQRVTLRCSPRSGDLSVYWYQQSLDQGLQFLIQYYNGEERAKGNILERFSAQQFPDLHSELNLSSLELGDSALYFCASSPRQGVAEQYFGPGTRLTVT.

J is TRBJ2-2 and V is TRBV28, with 16 bases that match TRBD2. The CDR3 spans 17 residues. The germline V gene encodes CDR1 MDHEN and CDR2 SYDVKM. Trimming cost V 6 bases and J 8 bases; bases outside gene matches: 9. The CDR3 DNA is TGTGCCAGCAGCACAGGCGGGACTAGCGGGAGGGAAGGGGAGCTGTTTTTT. It translates to CASSTGGTSGREGELFF.

This chain uses TRBV7-8 with TRBJ2-2; 9 positions match TRBD2. Trimming at V came to 8 bases and at J to 3 bases, leaving 19 bases not matched to a gene. The germline V gene has CDR1 SGHVS and CDR2 FQNEAQ. This CDR3 comprises 19 residues. The CDR3 spells CASRRPSSGAGRHTGELFF. CDR3 nucleotides: TGTGCCAGCCGACGACCGTCTAGCGGGGCGGGCCGCCACACCGGGGAGCTGTTTTTT.

This chain connects TRBV29-1 to TRBJ1-1, with D hard to call. The CDR3 consists of 13 residues. Germline CDR1 is SQVTM and CDR2 is ANQGSEA. V gave up 4 bases and J gave up 1 base, with 10 bases separating them. CDR3 sequence reads: CSVVEVPNTEAFF. DNA of the CDR3: TGCAGCGTTGTTGAGGTTCCGAACACTGAAGCTTTCTTT.

The rearrangement links TRBV5-4 to TRBJ2-7, with TRBD1 matching 8 bases. CDR1 is SGHNT, CDR2 YYREEE, per germline (reference sequence). Trimming removed 3 bases from V and 3 bases from J; junction bases left unmatched: 2. This CDR3 is built from 13 residues. The CDR3 region is CASSSGQDYEQYF. DNA of the CDR3: TGTGCCAGCAGCTCGGGACAGGACTACGAGCAGTACTTC.